This T cell receptor beta chain was retrieved from a study of T cells in Graves' hyperthyroidism and ophthalmopathy. Initially, at the first diagnosis of hyperthyroidism and before any ophthalmopathy symptoms, blood was sampled. PBMCs stemmed from over 7.5 ml fresh peripheral blood. This clonotype was found many times. The TCR beta CDR3 regions underwent amplification using RNA transcripts as the source. Using the HTBI primer set, a first-round RT-PCR was run on the TCR CDR3. TCRdb reprocessed the multiplex PCR reads with MiXCR, giving one entry per CDR3 protein. Of some 350,000 distinct CDR3 sequences detected, roughly 14% appear once; the ten largest clones hold 28%. The germline V gene encodes CDR1 SNHLY and CDR2 FYNNEI. This CDR3 contains 15 residues. After removal of 3 bases from V and 1 base from J, the junction contained 2 bases not matched to a gene.

This TCR came from a woman younger than 30 with Graves' hyperthyroidism that later progressed to Graves' ophthalmopathy. Sequenced: blood. This chain connects TRBV2 to TRBJ2-1; 8 nucleotides align to TRBD2. DNA of the CDR3: TGTGCCAGCAGTGACGGCGGGAGGTCCTACAATGAGCAGTTCTTC. Protein sequence: CASSDGGRSYNEQFF.